The 9 T cell receptor beta chains presented below share a single source sample, sequenced in a study of PD-1 blockade in classical Hodgkin lymphoma. The sample's time point: cycle 4 day 1 (C4D1), after five to seven weeks of nivolumab. Brentuximab vedotin exposure varied among the patients, all of whom had relapsed after autologous stem cell transplantation. The assay was immunoSEQ multiplex PCR, and TCRdb's table has in-frame clones only and misses some. The profile shows roughly 100,000 clones, roughly 78% of them singletons. Sequenced material: peripheral blood mononuclear cells (PBMCs), taken before the fourth cycle of nivolumab. The receptors were gathered from a human donor with classical Hodgkin lymphoma.

The table lists this clone with a few counts. The chain combines TRBV5-6 with TRBJ2-7; D is possibly TRBD2 (6 bases). This CDR3 has 16 amino acids. The germline gives CDR1 SGHDT, CDR2 YYEEEE. Between the trimmed V and J ends, which lost 3 bases and 3 bases, there was a span of 19 bases. In DNA form, the CDR3 reads TGTGCCAGCAGCTCCGGCGTCCTGAGGGGAGGCTACGAGCAGTACTTC. Encoded protein: CASSSGVLRGGYEQYF. Based on the CDR3 plus reference TRBV5-6 and TRBJ2-7, the full variable domain is DAGVTQSPTHLIKTRGQQVTLRCSPKSGHDTVSWYQQALGQGPQFIFQYYEEEERQRGNFPDRFSGHQFPNYSSELNVNALLLGDSALYLCASSSGVLRGGYEQYFGPGTRLTVT.

The chain has TRBV10-3 and TRBJ2-4; possible D gene TRBD2, 5 bases. The CDR3 extends over 18 amino acids. V lost 2 bases and J 2 bases, leaving 19 bases between the germline ends. The germline V gene has CDR1 ENHRY and CDR2 SYGVKD. The CDR3 region is CAISELIVRSGSKNIQYF. In DNA, the CDR3 is TGTGCCATCAGTGAGCTCATAGTTCGGTCGGGGTCCAAAAACATTCAGTACTTC.

This chain connects TRBV9 to TRBJ2-3, with D maybe TRBD2 (5 bases). The CDR3 is 14 residues long. V was shortened by 3 bases and J by 6 bases, with 14 bases between the two germline ends. The V gene's germline CDR1 is SGDLS and CDR2 YYNGEE. The DNA for the CDR3 is TGTGCCAGCAGCGCGGGGAACGGATACGATACGCAGTATTTT. Its protein product is CASSAGNGYDTQYF.

V usage is TRBV5-6 and J usage is TRBJ2-2; 11 bases line up with TRBD2. Trimming at V came to 3 bases and at J to 5 bases, leaving 12 bases not matched to a gene. Germline CDR1 is SGHDT and CDR2 is YYEEEE. The CDR3 is 18 residues long. The CDR3, as DNA: TGTGCCAGCAGCTGGTCAACCATAGCGGGAGGGGGAACCGGGGAGCTGTTTTTT. It specifies CASSWSTIAGGGTGELFF.

CDR3 region: CASSDRVGTDTQYF. CDR3 bases: TGTGCCAGCAGCGACAGGGTTGGCACAGATACGCAGTATTTT. The chain has TRBV6-5 and TRBJ2-3; TRBD1 aligns across 7 bases. CDR3 length: 14 residues. V was clipped by 6 bases and J by 1 base; unmatched bases: 4. Germline V gives CDR1 MNHEY, CDR2 SVGAGI.

This clone was detected only a few times. The gene calls are TRBV9 and TRBJ2-1, with 10 bases lining up with TRBD2. J lost 2 bases, V lost 3 bases, and 8 bases had no gene match. The CDR3 covers 17 residues. Germline loops: CDR1 SGDLS, CDR2 YYNGEE. Here the CDR3 reads CASSETTSGGAYNEQFF. The CDR3 DNA is TGTGCCAGCAGCGAGACCACGAGCGGGGGGGCCTACAATGAGCAGTTCTTC.

This clone came up a few times. The rearrangement links TRBV4-3 to TRBJ2-1; possible D gene TRBD1, 6 bases. CDR1 and CDR2 (germline): LGHNA, YSLEER. The CDR3 consists of 13 residues. V was trimmed by 4 bases and J by 3 bases, leaving 7 bases between them. In DNA form, the CDR3 reads TGCGCCAGCAGCCGGGACATCTACAATGAGCAGTTCTTC. Translation gives CASSRDIYNEQFF.

V gene TRBV11-3 combines with J gene TRBJ2-3; 7 bases map to TRBD2. V shed 5 bases and J 2 bases; nucleotides not matched to a gene: 10. CDR1 and CDR2 (germline): SGHNT, YENEEA. The CDR3 sequence is 16 residues long. For the CDR3, the DNA is TGTGCCAGCAGCCCCGGAGCGGGGACCTACACAGATACGCAGTATTTT. Residues: CASSPGAGTYTDTQYF.

This chain links TRBV30 with TRBJ2-7, with 7 positions matching TRBD2. The CDR3 sequence is 13 residues long. The germline CDR1 and CDR2 sequences are GTSNPN and SVGIG (reference sequence). V trimming: 1 base; J trimming: 6 bases; junction bases outside the gene matches: 6. The CDR3 protein is CAWSASGGGEQYF. The CDR3 region has the DNA TGTGCCTGGAGTGCCTCAGGCGGGGGCGAGCAGTACTTC.